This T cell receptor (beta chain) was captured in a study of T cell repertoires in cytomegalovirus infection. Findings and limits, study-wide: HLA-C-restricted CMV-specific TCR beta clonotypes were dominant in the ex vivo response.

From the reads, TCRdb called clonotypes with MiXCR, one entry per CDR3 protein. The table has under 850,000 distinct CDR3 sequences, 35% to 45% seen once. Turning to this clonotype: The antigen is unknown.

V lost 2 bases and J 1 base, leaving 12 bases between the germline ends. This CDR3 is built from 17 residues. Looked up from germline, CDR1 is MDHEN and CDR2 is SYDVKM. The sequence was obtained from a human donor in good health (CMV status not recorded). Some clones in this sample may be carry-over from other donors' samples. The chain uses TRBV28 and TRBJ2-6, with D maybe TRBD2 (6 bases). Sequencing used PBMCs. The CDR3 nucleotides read TGTGCCAGCAGTTTAGGGGGGACCCTTTCTGGGGCCAACGTCCTGACTTTC. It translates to CASSLGGTLSGANVLTF. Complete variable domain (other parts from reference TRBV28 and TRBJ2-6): DVKVTQSSRYLVKRTGEKVFLECVQDMDHENMFWYRQDPGLGLRLIYFSYDVKMKEKGDIPEGYSVSREKKERFSLILESASTNQTSMYLCASSLGGTLSGANVLTFGAGSRLTVL.